This entry is about one TCR beta chain. The protocol was immunoSEQ multiplex PCR, while the TCRdb copy is restricted to in-frame clones and leaves out a portion. The sample includes roughly 430,000 clones, roughly 88% of them seen just once. This sample is drawn from a study of blood T cell repertoires in COVID-19. Overall study: T cells, B-cell-depleted T cells, or PBMCs provided the cDNA or gDNA that served as material.

This CDR3 is built from 14 residues. Germline CDR1 SGHRS, CDR2 YFSETQ. V lost 7 bases and J lost 3; bases outside the gene matches: 6. Assignments of participants to cohorts depended upon their own reported clinical history. Sequenced: PBMCs or T cells enriched from blood (not recorded which). The gene calls are TRBV5-1 and TRBJ2-1; 8 bases are a match to TRBD2. This receptor was taken from a woman aged 40 to 49 with acute COVID-19. The CDR3 region is CASSDGGDYNEQFF. CDR3 in DNA: TGCGCCAGCTCCGACGGGGGGGACTACAATGAGCAGTTCTTC. Drawing the rest from reference TRBV5-1 and TRBJ2-1, the complete variable domain is KAGVTQTPRYLIKTRGQQVTLSCSPISGHRSVSWYQQTPGQGLQFLFEYFSETQRNKGNFPGRFSGRQFSNSRSEMNVSTLELGDSALYLCASSDGGDYNEQFFGPGTRLTVL.